The clone carrying this TCR beta chain has ten or more counts. Its antigen is undetermined. These data come from a study of identical twins. The CDR3 loop spans 14 amino acids. V was pared by 0 bases and J by 4 bases, with 10 bases between. CDR1 SGHRS and CDR2 YFSETQ come from the germline V gene. In TCRdb, the 5' RACE reads were re-called with MiXCR into one record per CDR3 protein. The repertoire has approximately 600,000 distinct CDR3 sequences, roughly 7.2% of them found once; the top ten carry about 1.6%. Study findings and constraints: The abundant beta clonotypes from cord blood had fewer insertions, and memory repertoires had none of this.

This sample was shared with a second study, whose subject was yellow fever vaccine responses in identical twins.

This TCR was recovered from a woman aged 18-29 years in good health. The gene calls are TRBV5-1 and TRBJ1-1, with TRBD1 as a possible D gene (5 bases). The material sequenced was PBMCs. The CDR3: CASSLEAGSTEAFF. The CDR3 DNA reads as TGCGCCAGCAGCTTGGAGGCAGGGAGCACTGAAGCTTTCTTT.